The clone carrying this T cell receptor (beta chain) was seen at least ten times. The germline V and J ends were trimmed by 8 bases and 0 bases, with 17 bases remaining between them. The CDR3 loop spans 14 amino acids. The germline gives CDR1 GTSNPN, CDR2 SVGIG (reference sequence). The entry originates in a study of low-dose radiotherapy and immunotherapy resistance in tumors. Whole-study context: Per fraction, Cohort 1 was given 0.5 Gy every 2 weeks, for a total of 6.5 Gy. Over 26 weeks, cohort 2 got 1 Gy every two weeks, reaching 13 Gy. Patients took aspirin (300 mg orally, daily) for four cycles beginning at cycle 1 day 1.

Gene-specific TRAV and TRBV primers were used for first-strand cDNA, covering alpha and beta chains. With a constant-region primer and a V-primer adapter, TCRs were subjected to roughly 20 PCR cycles of amplification. Using its own MiXCR run on the reads, TCRdb lists one record per CDR3 protein. The table records tens of thousands of distinct CDR3 sequences, around 17% of them present only once. Indicated time point: before trial treatment. The chain is built from TRBV30 and TRBJ2-7; D may be TRBD2 (6 bases). The source of this sequence is a male donor with prostate cancer. The sequencing here drew on PBMCs, taken before treatment. The CDR3 nucleotides are TGTGCCACGGTGAACGCGGGGAGCTCCTACGAGCAGTACTTC. Protein sequence: CATVNAGSSYEQYF. Supplemented by reference TRBV30 and TRBJ2-7, the full variable domain reads SQTIHQWPATLVQPVGSPLSLECTVEGTSNPNLYWYRQAAGRGLQLLFYSVGIGQISSEVPQNLSASRPQDRQFILSSKKLLLSDSGFYLCATVNAGSSYEQYFGPGTRLTVT.